This TCR beta chain comes out of a study of T cells in tumors and immune-related adverse events (dated by TCRdb to the early 2020s). The TCR beta locus was amplified and sequenced using the immunoSEQ assay, from which bulk TCR Vbeta CDR3 data were obtained. The original pipeline was this. CDR3s were excluded if they were non-productive, were shorter than 7 amino acids, or did not start with C or end with F/W. Analysis was limited to specimens with at least 1000 reads, and clonotypes were defined at the amino acid level. Clonality was computed as 1 minus Pielou's evenness. Library sizes were equalized by abundance-weighted random subsampling with replacement, which was repeated 100 times so that 95% confidence intervals could be reported. Repertoire overlap was quantified using the Morisita overlap index, and the top 40 clones per specimen were examined for overlap with the irAE. This immuneACCESS table, as held by TCRdb, lists in-frame sequences with V and J called but not all clones. Of the missing ones, under half trace to an unresolved V gene in checked studies; the others have no known cause. The V and J calls and clone size are taken from that table; D and trimming were inferred from the DNA. Counted in this sample were roughly 23,000 clones; under 95% of them appeared once. 1.1% to 1.5% of the sample is in the top ten clones.

Remarks on this clone: What antigen it recognizes has not been identified. No qualities accompany the bases; no much larger clone lies one base away.

Reading the label with the study, this specimen's treatment or condition is: nivolumab (PD-1 blockade) given before sampling. The DNeasy Blood and Tissue Kit was used to extract DNA from the formalin-fixed paraffin-embedded specimens. This receptor was obtained from a female donor with metastatic renal cell carcinoma. The source material was lymph node tissue, sampled from a patient treated with anti-PD-1 therapy.

The encoded CDR3 is CASSLKMGTGAFF. The DNA sequence is as follows: TGTGCCAGCAGCTTGAAGATGGGGACAGGGGCTTTCTTT. Rearrangement joined TRBV5-8 to TRBJ1-1; the central 9 bases match TRBD1. From the germline V gene, CDR1 is SGHTS and CDR2 is YDEGEE. From cysteine to phenylalanine, the CDR3 is 13 amino acids long. Kept here is only the CDR3 DNA, which spans 39 bases and is read in frame from base 1. V and J are trimmed by 1 base and 11 bases, and the gene matches miss 6 bases of the junction.